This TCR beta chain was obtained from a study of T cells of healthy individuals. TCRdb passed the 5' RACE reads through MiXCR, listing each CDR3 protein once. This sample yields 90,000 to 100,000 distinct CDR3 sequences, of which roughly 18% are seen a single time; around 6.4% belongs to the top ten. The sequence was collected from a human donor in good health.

This chain's CDR3 is CASRRGWDTEAFF. The CDR3 nucleotides read TGTGCCAGCCGCCGAGGCTGGGACACTGAAGCTTTCTTT. The chain recombines TRBV5-6 with TRBJ1-1; D is unclear. The V end lost 7 bases, the J end lost 3 bases, and 13 bases lay between the germline ends. In germline, CDR1 is SGHDT, CDR2 YYEEEE. The CDR3 length is 13 residues.